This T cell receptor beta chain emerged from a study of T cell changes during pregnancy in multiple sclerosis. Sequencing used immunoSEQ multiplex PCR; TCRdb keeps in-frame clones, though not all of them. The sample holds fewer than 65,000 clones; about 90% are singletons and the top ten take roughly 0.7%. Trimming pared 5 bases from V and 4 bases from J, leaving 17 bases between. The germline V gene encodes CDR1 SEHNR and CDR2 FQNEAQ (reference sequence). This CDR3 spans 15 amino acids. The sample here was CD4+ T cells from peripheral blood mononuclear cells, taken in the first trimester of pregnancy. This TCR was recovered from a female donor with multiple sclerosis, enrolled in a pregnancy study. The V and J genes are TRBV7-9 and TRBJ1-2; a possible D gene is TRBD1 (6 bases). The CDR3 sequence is CASSEWITGSYGYTF. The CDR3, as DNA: TGTGCCAGCAGCGAGTGGATAACAGGGTCCTATGGCTACACCTTC.